The 11 T cell receptor beta chains reported below all come from one sample, sequenced in a study of T cells in localized non-small cell lung cancer. Only in-frame clones appear in the TCRdb table, and some are missing; sequencing was by immunoSEQ multiplex PCR. The data show 800 to 1,100 clones, 27% seen once. The starting material was normal lung tissue next to the tumor, obtained before any cancer treatment. These receptors originate from a woman between 40 and 69 years old with stage III lung adenocarcinoma.

The V call is TRBV27, the J call TRBJ1-2; 7 positions match TRBD1. Trimming at V came to 4 bases and at J to 2 bases, leaving 10 bases not matched to a gene. CDR1 and CDR2 from the germline V gene are MNHEY and SMNVEV (reference sequence). The CDR3 sequence is 16 residues long. The CDR3 spells CASSSTLEGANYGYTF. CDR3 DNA: TGTGCCAGCAGTTCCACGCTGGAGGGGGCGAACTATGGCTACACCTTC.

V is TRBV9 and J is TRBJ1-3; D is unresolved. The V end was cut by 5 bases, the J end by 0 bases, with 6 bases between. The length of the CDR3 is 13 residues. CDR1 is SGDLS and CDR2 is YYNGEE in the germline V gene. The CDR3 nucleotides are TGTGCCAGCAGTAGTTACTCTGGAAACACCATATATTTT. This translates into CASSSYSGNTIYF.

By sample fraction, this clone is large (0.1 to 1%). The chain combines TRBV19 with TRBJ1-1, with no clear D. The ends were cut back, 10 bases at V and 3 bases at J, with 15 bases in the middle. In germline, CDR1 is LNHDA, CDR2 SQIVND (reference sequence). CDR3 size: 13 residues. The CDR3 nucleotides are TGTGCCATTTTAGCGGACGGAGACACTGAAGCTTTCTTT. It is translated as CAILADGDTEAFF. Full variable domain (missing parts from reference TRBV19 and TRBJ1-1): DGGITQSPKYLFRKEGQNVTLSCEQNLNHDAMYWYRQDPGQGLRLIYYSQIVNDFQKGDIAEGYSVSREKKESFPLTVTSAQKNPTAFYLCAILADGDTEAFFGQGTRLTVV.

This clone is medium-sized (0.01 to 0.1%) within its sample. The chain combines TRBV9 with TRBJ2-5; unclear D gene. Trimming removed 4 bases from V and 7 bases from J, with 17 bases in between. There are 14 residues in the CDR3. The V gene's germline CDR1 is SGDLS and CDR2 YYNGEE. CDR3 in amino acids: CASSLTPSKGTQYF. DNA for the CDR3: TGTGCCAGCAGCCTGACCCCAAGTAAGGGGACCCAGTACTTC.

This clone was counted between two and nine times. The chain is built from TRBV6-8 and TRBJ2-2; 7 bases line up with TRBD2. The junction had 8 bases not matched to a gene; V was cut back by 5 bases and J by 2 bases. Germline CDR1 and CDR2: MNHGY and SAAAGT. CDR3 size: 16 residues. The CDR3 loop reads CASSKSGTTNTGELFF. The CDR3 region has the DNA TGTGCCAGCAGTAAAAGCGGGACTACCAACACCGGGGAGCTGTTTTTT.

This clone was seen more than once but under ten times. CDR3 DNA sequence: TGTGCCAGCAGCCCATCCCTCCTGGGGGGCGAGCAGTACTTC. Its translation is CASSPSLLGGEQYF. The chain has TRBV2 and TRBJ2-7; the D gene is possibly TRBD2 (6 bases). Germline CDR1 and CDR2: SNHLY and FYNNEI. This CDR3 comprises 14 residues. The V gene lost 6 bases and the J gene lost 6 bases, with 18 bases spanning the gap.

The chain employs TRBV5-1 and TRBJ1-4; 9 nucleotides line up with TRBD1. The junction had 7 bases not matched to a gene; V was cut back by 7 bases and J by 0 bases. Per the germline V gene, CDR1 is SGHRS and CDR2 is YFSETQ. This CDR3 region has 16 residues. This chain's CDR3 is CASGQGPPTTNEKLFF. The CDR3 region has the DNA TGCGCCAGCGGACAGGGGCCGCCAACAACTAATGAAAAACTGTTTTTT.

V usage is TRBV29-1 and J usage is TRBJ1-3; no clear D gene. This CDR3 has 12 amino acids. The ends were cut back, 6 bases at V and 3 bases at J, with 9 bases in the middle. Germline V CDR1 and CDR2: SQVTM, ANQGSEA. The CDR3 DNA reads TGCAGCGTCCAGAAGGATGGAAACACCATATATTTT. This sequence encodes CSVQKDGNTIYF.

The chain joins TRBV11-3 to TRBJ2-1; TRBD2 matches at 10 bases. The CDR3 consists of 17 residues. CDR1 is SGHNT, CDR2 YENEEA, per germline. Losses at the gene ends were 2 bases for V and 8 bases for J; bases not matched to a gene: 12. CDR3 sequence: CASSLISVLAGVYEQFF. CDR3 coding DNA: TGTGCCAGCAGCTTAATTTCGGTCCTAGCGGGAGTTTATGAGCAGTTCTTC.

The chain has TRBV5-1 and TRBJ1-1; 8 bases map to TRBD1. Germline CDR1 is SGHRS and CDR2 is YFSETQ. J lost 4 bases, V lost 4 bases, and 6 bases had no gene match. There are 14 residues in the CDR3. CDR3 region: CASSPGTGGTEAFF. Written as DNA, the CDR3 is TGCGCCAGCAGCCCTGGGACAGGAGGCACTGAAGCTTTCTTT.

This chain uses TRBV14 with TRBJ1-2; 7 nucleotides agree with TRBD1. Germline loops: CDR1 SGHDN, CDR2 FVKESK. The junction had 10 bases not matched to a gene; V was cut back by 2 bases and J by 1 base. The CDR3 spans 17 residues. The CDR3 DNA follows: TGTGCCAGCAGCCAACCCAGGGGGGGGGTCATTAACTATGGCTACACCTTC. Translating gives CASSQPRGGVINYGYTF.